A single sample is the source of the 14 T cell receptor beta chains below, sequenced in a study of shared clonotypes between healthy human individuals. The protocol was immunoSEQ multiplex PCR, while the TCRdb copy is restricted to in-frame clones and leaves out a portion. The profile shows approximately 640,000 clones, roughly 78% of them singletons. The sample taken for sequencing was memory CD4+ T cells sorted from blood. Specified subset: CD45RA-negative fraction. These receptor sequences come from a woman aged 30 to 39 in good health.

CDR3 DNA sequence: TGCGCCAGCTCCGGGATTGACACTGAAGCTTTCTTT. This translates into CASSGIDTEAFF. The chain uses TRBV5-1 and TRBJ1-1; no clear D gene. V lost 7 bases and J lost 3, with 10 bases in between. Germline V gives CDR1 SGHRS, CDR2 YFSETQ. This CDR3 comprises 12 residues.

This clone occurred a few times. The genes are TRBV27 and TRBJ2-2; 7 bases fit TRBD2. This CDR3 has 17 residues. Per the germline V gene, CDR1 is MNHEY and CDR2 is SMNVEV (reference sequence). The junction had 8 bases not matched to a gene; V was cut back by 0 bases and J by 4 bases. CDR3 sequence reads: CASSLSPLARGTGELFF. The CDR3 DNA follows: TGTGCCAGCAGTTTATCCCCACTAGCGAGGGGCACCGGGGAGCTGTTTTTT.

The V call is TRBV28, the J call TRBJ2-2, with D hard to call. The germline gives CDR1 MDHEN, CDR2 SYDVKM. CDR3 length: 14 residues. The V end lost 5 bases, the J end lost 3 bases, and 10 bases lay between the germline ends. CDR3 sequence (DNA): TGTGCCAGCAGTCCCGGACGGGACACCGGGGAGCTGTTTTTT. Protein: CASSPGRDTGELFF.

The rearrangement uses TRBV28 and TRBJ1-5, with 8 bases identical to TRBD1. This CDR3 has 15 residues. CDR1 is MDHEN and CDR2 is SYDVKM in the germline V gene. J gave up 2 bases and V 5 bases, and 5 bases lay outside the gene matches. CDR3 residues: CASSPTGGRNQPQHF. In nucleotides, the CDR3 is TGTGCCAGCAGTCCCACAGGGGGGCGCAATCAGCCCCAGCATTTT.

This clone was seen a few times. This chain links TRBV7-9 with TRBJ2-7; unclear D gene. CDR3 length: 12 amino acids. Deletions cut 1 base from V and 7 bases from J, with 8 bases between. Germline V gives CDR1 SEHNR, CDR2 FQNEAQ (reference sequence). CDR3 in amino acids: CASSLERSEQYF. The CDR3 nucleotides read TGTGCCAGCAGCTTAGAACGGTCGGAGCAGTACTTC.

In regard to this clone: Other DNA sequences in this specimen translate into the identical CDR3. The chain is built from TRBV2 and TRBJ1-5; D call uncertain. Germline CDR1 SNHLY, CDR2 FYNNEI. V lost 1 base and J lost 5, with 6 bases in between. This CDR3 has 13 residues. CDR3 protein: CASSEGGYQPQHF. DNA of the CDR3: TGTGCCAGCAGTGAAGGTGGATATCAGCCCCAGCATTTT.

This chain connects TRBV10-1 to TRBJ2-1, with 10 bases fitting TRBD2. CDR1 and CDR2 from the germline V gene are WNHNN and SYGVQD (reference sequence). This CDR3 has 15 residues. The V and J ends lost 2 bases and 3 bases, in that order; junction bases with no gene match: 1. CDR3 amino acids: CASSETSGVYNEQFF. The CDR3 DNA reads TGCGCCAGCAGTGAGACTAGCGGGGTCTACAATGAGCAGTTCTTC.

The rearrangement joins TRBV4-1 to TRBJ2-5; TRBD1 matches at 7 bases. This CDR3 has 15 residues. The V and J ends lost 0 bases and 5 bases, in that order; junction bases with no gene match: 6. Germline CDR1 MGHRA, CDR2 YSYEKL. The CDR3 sequence: CASSQDLGRGETQYF. The CDR3 nucleotides are TGCGCCAGCAGCCAAGATTTGGGCAGGGGGGAGACCCAGTACTTC.

The J gene is TRBJ2-1, the V gene TRBV25-1; 9 nucleotides match TRBD2. The CDR3 is 15 amino acids. In germline, CDR1 is MGHDK, CDR2 SYGVNS. The V segment lost 5 bases and the J segment 8 bases; nucleotides outside the gene matches: 10. CDR3 protein: CASSQIAGVDDEQFF. Here the CDR3 DNA reads TGTGCCAGCAGTCAGATAGCGGGAGTTGACGATGAGCAGTTCTTC. The variable domain in full, completed from reference TRBV25-1 and TRBJ2-1, reads EADIYQTPRYLVIGTGKKITLECSQTMGHDKMYWYQQDPGMELHLIHYSYGVNSTEKGDLSSESTVSRIRTEHFPLTLESARPSHTSQYLCASSQIAGVDDEQFFGPGTRLTVL.

This clone was picked up a small number of times. The rearrangement uses TRBV10-3 and TRBJ1-1; D is uncertain. CDR1 and CDR2 (germline): ENHRY, SYGVKD. CDR3 length equals 10 residues. Between the trimmed V and J ends, which lost 11 bases and 3 bases, there was a span of 7 bases. The CDR3 bases are TGTGCCTCTGGAGACACTGAAGCTTTCTTT. This encodes CASGDTEAFF.

The sample holds many counts of this clone. The genes are TRBV27 and TRBJ1-1; possibly TRBD1 for D (6 bases). Germline CDR1 is MNHEY and CDR2 is SMNVEV (reference sequence). V was cut by 7 bases and J by 0 bases, with 12 bases left in between. CDR3 size: 14 residues. Here the CDR3 reads CASKRQEMNTEAFF. Here the CDR3 DNA reads TGTGCCAGCAAAAGACAGGAGATGAACACTGAAGCTTTCTTT.

The chain joins TRBV19 to TRBJ2-1, with D tentatively TRBD2 (6 bases). Germline V gene data show CDR1 as LNHDA and CDR2 as SQIVND (reference sequence). V was trimmed by 4 bases and J by 2 bases, leaving 12 bases between them. CDR3 length equals 15 residues. CDR3 nucleotides: TGTGCCAGTAGTAGGTCGGGAGAACCCTACAATGAGCAGTTCTTC. Encoded protein: CASSRSGEPYNEQFF.

The chain couples TRBV28 to TRBJ2-7; D is unclear. The CDR3 is 12 amino acids. Germline-derived CDR1 and CDR2 are MDHEN and SYDVKM. Trimming took off 8 bases at V and 3 bases at J, with 11 bases between the two ends. The CDR3, as DNA: TGTGCCAGCGGAAACCAGTACTACGAGCAGTACTTC. As protein: CASGNQYYEQYF.

This chain connects TRBV18 to TRBJ2-7; no reliable D call. V was shortened by 3 bases and J by 0 bases, with 9 bases between the two germline ends. The germline V gene has CDR1 KGHSH and CDR2 LQKENI. The CDR3 consists of 14 residues. CDR3 DNA: TGTGCCAGCTCACCTCTAGACCCCTCCTACGAGCAGTACTTC. This encodes CASSPLDPSYEQYF.